This T cell receptor (beta chain) is drawn from a study of T-cell memory formation after mild COVID-19. About the research overall: Largely, the TCR clusters proved donor specific. General study findings and limits: Most CD4+ clones that shrank were in CM and EM, while CD8+ ones turned up in EMRA. Cross-reactive memory apparently joined, as some responding clones appeared in pre-infection memory.

V lost 7 bases to trimming and J lost 0 bases, with 13 bases between them. The germline V gene has CDR1 LGHDT and CDR2 YNNKEL (reference sequence). The CDR3 runs 14 residues. This clonotype was seen more than once but under ten times. The antigen remains undetermined. 5'RACE primed from the constant segment yielded TCR alpha and TCR beta cDNA libraries bearing sample barcodes and UMIs. TCRdb ran MiXCR on the 5' RACE reads and lists one entry per CDR3 protein. This sample carries more than 150,000 distinct CDR3 sequences, about 21% of them seen once, and the ten largest clones take approximately 22%. The V gene is TRBV3-1, the J gene TRBJ2-7; either TRBD1 or TRBD2 may supply D (5 bases each). Specimen: PBMCs or a T cell subset sorted from them (not recorded which). The clonotype originates from an adult woman who had mild COVID-19 (a few samples of this study predate the infection). Cell type and time point are not known. The chain's CDR3 is CASTPGRHSYEQYF. The CDR3 region has the DNA TGTGCCAGCACACCGGGACGTCACTCCTACGAGCAGTACTTC.